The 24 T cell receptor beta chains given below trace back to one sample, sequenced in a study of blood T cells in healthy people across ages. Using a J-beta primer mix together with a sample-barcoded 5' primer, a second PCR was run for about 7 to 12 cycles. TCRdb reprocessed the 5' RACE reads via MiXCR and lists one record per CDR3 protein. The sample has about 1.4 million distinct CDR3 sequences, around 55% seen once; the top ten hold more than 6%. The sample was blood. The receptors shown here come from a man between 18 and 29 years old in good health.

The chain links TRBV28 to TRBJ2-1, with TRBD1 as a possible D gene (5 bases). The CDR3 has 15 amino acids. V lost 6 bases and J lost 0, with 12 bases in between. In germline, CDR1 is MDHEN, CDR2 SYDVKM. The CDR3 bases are TGTGCCAGCAGCCGCGACAGAAGCTCCTACAATGAGCAGTTCTTC. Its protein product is CASSRDRSSYNEQFF.

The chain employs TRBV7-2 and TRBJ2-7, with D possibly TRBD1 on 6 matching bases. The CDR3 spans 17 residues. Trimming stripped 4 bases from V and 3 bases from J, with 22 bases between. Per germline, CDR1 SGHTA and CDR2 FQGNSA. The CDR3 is CASSYVMGRTVYYEQYF. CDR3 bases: TGTGCCAGCAGCTACGTTATGGGCCGGACAGTCTACTACGAGCAGTACTTC.

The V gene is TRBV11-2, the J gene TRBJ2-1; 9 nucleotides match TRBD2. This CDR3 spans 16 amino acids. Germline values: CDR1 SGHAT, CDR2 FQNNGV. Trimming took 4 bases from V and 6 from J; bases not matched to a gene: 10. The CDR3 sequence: CASSSDGGGGANEQFF. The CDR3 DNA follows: TGTGCCAGCAGCTCAGATGGTGGCGGGGGGGCCAATGAGCAGTTCTTC.

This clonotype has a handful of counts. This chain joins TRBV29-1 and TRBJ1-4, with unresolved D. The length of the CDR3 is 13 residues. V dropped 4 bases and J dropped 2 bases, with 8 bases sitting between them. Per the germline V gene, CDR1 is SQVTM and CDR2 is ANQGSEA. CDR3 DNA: TGCAGCGTTGTTCAAGGGACTAATGAAAAACTGTTTTTT. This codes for CSVVQGTNEKLFF.

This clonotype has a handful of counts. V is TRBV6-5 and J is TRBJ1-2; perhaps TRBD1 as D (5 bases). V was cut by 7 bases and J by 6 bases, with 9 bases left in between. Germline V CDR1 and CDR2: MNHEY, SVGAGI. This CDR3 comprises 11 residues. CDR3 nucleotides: TGTGCCAGCACGGGGCCGGATGGCTACACCTTC. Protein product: CASTGPDGYTF.

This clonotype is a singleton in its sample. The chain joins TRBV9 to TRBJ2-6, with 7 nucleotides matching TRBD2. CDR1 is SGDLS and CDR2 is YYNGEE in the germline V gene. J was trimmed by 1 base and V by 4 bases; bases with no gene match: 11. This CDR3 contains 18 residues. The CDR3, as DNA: TGTGCCAGCAGCCTCGGGGGGTACCCCGGGTCTGGGGCCAACGTCCTGACTTTC. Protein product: CASSLGGYPGSGANVLTF.

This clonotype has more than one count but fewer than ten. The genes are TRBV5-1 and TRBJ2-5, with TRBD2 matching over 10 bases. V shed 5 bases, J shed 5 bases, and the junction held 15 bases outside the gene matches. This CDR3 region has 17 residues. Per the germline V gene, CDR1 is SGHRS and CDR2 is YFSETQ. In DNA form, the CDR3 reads TGCGCCAGCAGGATTGGACTAGCGGTAGAGCCGAGGGAGACCCAGTACTTC. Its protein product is CASRIGLAVEPRETQYF.

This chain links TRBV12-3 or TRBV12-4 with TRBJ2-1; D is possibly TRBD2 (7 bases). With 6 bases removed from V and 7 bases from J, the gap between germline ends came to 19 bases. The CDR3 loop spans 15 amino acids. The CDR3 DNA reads TGTGCCAGCAGCCTGGCGGGGAGGGGGGTGAATGAGCAGTTCTTC. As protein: CASSLAGRGVNEQFF.

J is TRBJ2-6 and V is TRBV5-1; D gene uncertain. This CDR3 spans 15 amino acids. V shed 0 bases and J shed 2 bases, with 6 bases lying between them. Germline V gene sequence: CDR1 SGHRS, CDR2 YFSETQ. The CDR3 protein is CASSLEVAGANVLTF. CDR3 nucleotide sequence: TGCGCCAGCAGCTTGGAAGTTGCTGGGGCCAACGTCCTGACTTTC.

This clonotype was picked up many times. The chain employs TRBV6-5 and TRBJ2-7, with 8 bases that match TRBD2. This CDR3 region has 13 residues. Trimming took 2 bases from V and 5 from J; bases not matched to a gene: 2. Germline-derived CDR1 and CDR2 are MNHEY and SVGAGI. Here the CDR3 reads CASSYGGGNEQYF. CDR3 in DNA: TGTGCCAGCAGTTACGGCGGGGGGAACGAGCAGTACTTC.

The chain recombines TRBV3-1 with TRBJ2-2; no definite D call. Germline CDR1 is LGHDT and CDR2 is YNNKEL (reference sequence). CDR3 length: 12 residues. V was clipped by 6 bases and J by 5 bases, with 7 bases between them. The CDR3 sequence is CASRTLTGELFF. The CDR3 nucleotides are TGTGCCAGCAGGACCCTGACCGGGGAGCTGTTTTTT. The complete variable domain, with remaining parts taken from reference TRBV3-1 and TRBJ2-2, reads DTAVSQTPKYLVTQMGNDKSIKCEQNLGHDTMYWYKQDSKKFLKIMFSYNNKELIINETVPNRFSPKSPDKAHLNLHINSLELGDSAVYFCASRTLTGELFFGEGSRLTVL.

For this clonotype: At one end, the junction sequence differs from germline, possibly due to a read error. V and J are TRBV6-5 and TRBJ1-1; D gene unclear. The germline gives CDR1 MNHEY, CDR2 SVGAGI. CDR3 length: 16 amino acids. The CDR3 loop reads CASSYSLRTGNSEAFF. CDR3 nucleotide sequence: TGTGCCAGCAGTTACTCCTTACGGACTGGGAACTCTGAAGCTTTCTTT.

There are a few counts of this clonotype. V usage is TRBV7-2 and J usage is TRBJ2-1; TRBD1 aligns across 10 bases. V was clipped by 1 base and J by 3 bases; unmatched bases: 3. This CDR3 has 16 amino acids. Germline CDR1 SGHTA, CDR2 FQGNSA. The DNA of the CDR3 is TGTGCCAGCAGCTTAGGAGGGACAGGGGTCTACAATGAGCAGTTCTTC. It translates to CASSLGGTGVYNEQFF.

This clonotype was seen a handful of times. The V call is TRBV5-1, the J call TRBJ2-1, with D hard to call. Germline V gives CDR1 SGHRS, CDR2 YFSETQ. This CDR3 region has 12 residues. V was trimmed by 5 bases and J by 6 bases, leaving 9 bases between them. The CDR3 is CASRVSGNEQFF. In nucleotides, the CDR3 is TGCGCCAGCAGAGTTTCGGGCAATGAGCAGTTCTTC.

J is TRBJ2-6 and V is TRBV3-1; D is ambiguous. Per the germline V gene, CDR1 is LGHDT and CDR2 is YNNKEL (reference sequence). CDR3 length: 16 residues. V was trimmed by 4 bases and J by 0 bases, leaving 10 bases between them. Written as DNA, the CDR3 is TGTGCCAGCAGCCGAAGCAAGCACTCTGGGGCCAACGTCCTGACTTTC. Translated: CASSRSKHSGANVLTF.

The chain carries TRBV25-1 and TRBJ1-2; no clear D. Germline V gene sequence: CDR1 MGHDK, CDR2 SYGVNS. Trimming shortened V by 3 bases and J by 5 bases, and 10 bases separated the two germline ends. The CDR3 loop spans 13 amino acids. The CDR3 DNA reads TGTGCCAGCAGTGATGTGGGATTGTATGGCTACACCTTC. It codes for CASSDVGLYGYTF.

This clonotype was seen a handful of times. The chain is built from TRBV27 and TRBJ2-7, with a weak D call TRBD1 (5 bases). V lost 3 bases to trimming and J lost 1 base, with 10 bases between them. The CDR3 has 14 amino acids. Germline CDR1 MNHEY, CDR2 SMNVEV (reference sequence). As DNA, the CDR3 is TGTGCCAGCAGTTTGCAGGGCCGTTCCTACGAGCAGTACTTC. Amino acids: CASSLQGRSYEQYF.

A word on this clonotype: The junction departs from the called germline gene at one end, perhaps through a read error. CDR3 residues: CVSSENRGRYTF. Written as DNA, the CDR3 is TGTGTCAGCAGTGAAAATCGGGGGCGCTACACCTTC. The gene calls are TRBV6-1 and TRBJ1-2; tentatively, D is TRBD1 (6 bases). This CDR3 contains 12 residues. Germline CDR1 and CDR2: MNHNS and SASEGT.

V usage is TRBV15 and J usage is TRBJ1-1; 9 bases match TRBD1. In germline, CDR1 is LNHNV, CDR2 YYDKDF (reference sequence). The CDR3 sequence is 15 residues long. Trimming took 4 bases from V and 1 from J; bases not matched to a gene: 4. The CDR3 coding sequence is TGTGCCACCAGCACCCGGACAGGGGCGAACACTGAAGCTTTCTTT. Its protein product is CATSTRTGANTEAFF.

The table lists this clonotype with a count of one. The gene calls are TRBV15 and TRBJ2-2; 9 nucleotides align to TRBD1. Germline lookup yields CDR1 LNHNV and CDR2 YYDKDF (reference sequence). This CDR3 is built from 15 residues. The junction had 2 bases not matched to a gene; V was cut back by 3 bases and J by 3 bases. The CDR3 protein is CATSRRQGDTGELFF. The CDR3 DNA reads TGTGCCACCAGCAGGCGACAGGGGGACACCGGGGAGCTGTTTTTT.

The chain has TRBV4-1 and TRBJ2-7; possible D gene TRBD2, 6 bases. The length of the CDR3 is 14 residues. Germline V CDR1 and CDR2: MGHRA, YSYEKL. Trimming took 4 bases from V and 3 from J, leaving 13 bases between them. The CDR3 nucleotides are TGCGCCAGCAGCCGCCTGGGGGGTTACTACGAGCAGTACTTC. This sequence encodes CASSRLGGYYEQYF.

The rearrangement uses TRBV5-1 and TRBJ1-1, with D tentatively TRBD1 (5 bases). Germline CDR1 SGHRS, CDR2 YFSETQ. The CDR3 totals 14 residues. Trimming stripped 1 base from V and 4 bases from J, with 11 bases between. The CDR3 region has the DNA TGCGCCAGCAGCTTGCGTCCGGGGGTCACTGAAGCTTTCTTT. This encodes CASSLRPGVTEAFF.

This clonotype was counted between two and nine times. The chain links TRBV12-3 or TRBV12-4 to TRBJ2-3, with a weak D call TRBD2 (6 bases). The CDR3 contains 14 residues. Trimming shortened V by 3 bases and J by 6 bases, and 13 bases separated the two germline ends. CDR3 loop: CASSFVGGEDTQYF. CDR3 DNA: TGTGCCAGCAGTTTTGTTGGCGGGGAGGATACGCAGTATTTT.

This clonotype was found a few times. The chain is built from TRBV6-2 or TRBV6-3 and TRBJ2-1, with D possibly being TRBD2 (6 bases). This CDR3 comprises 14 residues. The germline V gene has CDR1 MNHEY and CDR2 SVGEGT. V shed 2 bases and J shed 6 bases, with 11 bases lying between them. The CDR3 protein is CASSYVGGSNEQFF. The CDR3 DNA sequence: TGTGCCAGCAGTTACGTCGGGGGTAGCAATGAGCAGTTCTTC.